These 26 T cell receptor beta chains originate from one sample sequenced in a study of blood T cell repertoires in COVID-19. Clones were sequenced by immunoSEQ multiplex PCR, and TCRdb holds only the in-frame ones, with some missing. Of some 240,000 clones in the sample, more than 75% were seen once. Specimen: peripheral blood. Every receptor here comes from a human donor in a cohort sampled during active COVID-19.

The chain carries TRBV28 and TRBJ2-7; D might be TRBD2 (6 bases). CDR3 length: 16 amino acids. The V gene's germline CDR1 is MDHEN and CDR2 SYDVKM. Trimming pared 5 bases from V and 0 bases from J, leaving 17 bases between. CDR3 coding DNA: TGTGCCAGCAGTATAGGTCGGGAGTCCGGCTCCTACGAGCAGTACTTC. Its translation is CASSIGRESGSYEQYF. The whole variable domain, remainder taken from reference TRBV28 and TRBJ2-7, is DVKVTQSSRYLVKRTGEKVFLECVQDMDHENMFWYRQDPGLGLRLIYFSYDVKMKEKGDIPEGYSVSREKKERFSLILESASTNQTSMYLCASSIGRESGSYEQYFGPGTRLTVT.

This clone has more than one count but fewer than ten. The chain joins TRBV19 to TRBJ1-1; D unresolved. The germline CDR1 and CDR2 sequences are LNHDA and SQIVND (reference sequence). Trimming pared 6 bases from V and 1 base from J, leaving 9 bases between. The length of the CDR3 is 13 residues. The CDR3 nucleotides read TGTGCCAGTAGGGGCCTCTCGAACACTGAAGCTTTCTTT. It specifies CASRGLSNTEAFF. Drawing the rest from reference TRBV19 and TRBJ1-1, the complete variable domain is DGGITQSPKYLFRKEGQNVTLSCEQNLNHDAMYWYRQDPGQGLRLIYYSQIVNDFQKGDIAEGYSVSREKKESFPLTVTSAQKNPTAFYLCASRGLSNTEAFFGQGTRLTVV.

The CDR3 reads CASSETGWETGSGNTIYF. In nucleotides, the CDR3 is TGTGCCAGCAGTGAGACAGGGTGGGAGACGGGCTCTGGAAACACCATATATTTT. The chain uses TRBV25-1 and TRBJ1-3; 7 bases are shared with TRBD1. The V gene's germline CDR1 is MGHDK and CDR2 SYGVNS. With 3 bases clipped from V and 0 bases from J, the junction kept 11 bases outside the gene matches. The CDR3 contains 18 residues.

The chain combines TRBV5-1 with TRBJ2-3, with 8 nucleotides matching TRBD2. The CDR3 contains 14 residues. Germline lookup yields CDR1 SGHRS and CDR2 YFSETQ. V shed 3 bases, J shed 1 base, and the junction held 1 base outside the gene matches. The DNA of the CDR3 is TGCGCCAGCAGCTCAGCGGGAGGCACAGATACGCAGTATTTT. Encoded protein: CASSSAGGTDTQYF. The complete variable domain, with remaining parts taken from reference TRBV5-1 and TRBJ2-3, reads KAGVTQTPRYLIKTRGQQVTLSCSPISGHRSVSWYQQTPGQGLQFLFEYFSETQRNKGNFPGRFSGRQFSNSRSEMNVSTLELGDSALYLCASSSAGGTDTQYFGPGTRLTVL.

The chain is built from TRBV24-1 and TRBJ2-6, with a tentative D call TRBD2 (6 bases). The CDR3 sequence is 16 residues long. Deletions cut 5 bases from V and 2 bases from J, with 12 bases between. Germline CDR1 is KGHDR and CDR2 is SFDVKD. CDR3 bases: TGTGCCACCAGTGCTCTCGGCGGGGCTGGGGCCAACGTCCTGACTTTC. This codes for CATSALGGAGANVLTF.

The V call is TRBV30, the J call TRBJ1-6; D may be TRBD1 (6 bases). The CDR3 is made up of 15 amino acids. Germline CDR1 and CDR2: GTSNPN and SVGIG (reference sequence). Trimming pared 5 bases from V and 8 bases from J, leaving 19 bases between. The CDR3 DNA reads TGTGCCTGGGTGGAAGGGGGAACCCTCGATTCACCCCTCCACTTT. Amino acid sequence: CAWVEGGTLDSPLHF.

This clone was counted between two and nine times. The rearrangement uses TRBV6-1 and TRBJ2-3, with a tentative D call TRBD2 (6 bases). Per germline, CDR1 MNHNS and CDR2 SASEGT. The CDR3 contains 15 residues. The V end was cut by 3 bases, the J end by 3 bases, with 13 bases between. CDR3 bases: TGTGCCAGCAGTGAGTCGGGAGTTGGGACAGATACGCAGTATTTT. As protein: CASSESGVGTDTQYF.

The rearrangement links TRBV4-3 to TRBJ1-5; possible D gene TRBD1, 5 bases. The CDR3 length is 15 residues. V gave up 0 bases and J gave up 5 bases, with 11 bases separating them. Germline V gene sequence: CDR1 LGHNA, CDR2 YSLEER. The CDR3 DNA reads TGCGCCAGCAGCCAAGATCCCACAGGCCATCAGCCCCAGCATTTT. Protein product: CASSQDPTGHQPQHF.

The chain combines TRBV4-1 with TRBJ1-6, with D hard to call. Germline V gene sequence: CDR1 MGHRA, CDR2 YSYEKL. Trimming left V 0 bases short and J 7 bases short, with 13 bases between. The CDR3 sequence is 16 residues long. The CDR3 is CASSQESGRENSPLHF. Written as DNA, the CDR3 is TGCGCCAGCAGCCAAGAAAGCGGTCGGGAAAATTCACCCCTCCACTTT.

A few counts support this clone. The CDR3 coding sequence is TGTGCCAGCAGTCCCAGGGGCTACGAGCAGTACTTC. Its protein product is CASSPRGYEQYF. The rearrangement uses TRBV28 and TRBJ2-7; TRBD1 is a possible D gene (6 bases). V lost 5 bases to trimming and J lost 3 bases, with 8 bases between them. This CDR3 has 12 amino acids. The germline V gene encodes CDR1 MDHEN and CDR2 SYDVKM.

The chain uses TRBV5-1 and TRBJ1-6; D possibly corresponds to TRBD1 (6 bases). Germline CDR1 SGHRS, CDR2 YFSETQ. The CDR3 sequence is 13 residues long. Trimming cost V 2 bases and J 10 bases, with 10 bases left between them. CDR3: CASSLGTGSPLHF. CDR3 DNA sequence: TGCGCCAGCAGCTTAGGTACAGGGTCACCCCTCCACTTT.

This sequence joins TRBV14 and TRBJ2-3; TRBD2 aligns across 10 bases. The CDR3 is 15 amino acids. Germline V lookup: CDR1 SGHDN, CDR2 FVKESK. J gave up 4 bases and V 5 bases, and 6 bases lay outside the gene matches. As DNA, the CDR3 is TGTGCCAGCAGCTATGGGACTAGCGTGCCAGATACGCAGTATTTT. Encoded protein: CASSYGTSVPDTQYF.

The V call is TRBV6-6, the J call TRBJ1-1; the D gene is possibly TRBD1 (5 bases). Per the germline V gene, CDR1 is MNHNY and CDR2 is SVGAGI (reference sequence). Trimming removed 5 bases from V and 2 bases from J, with 21 bases in between. This CDR3 has 17 amino acids. The CDR3 region has the DNA TGTGCCAGCAGTCGGTCTCGACGGGGAGGGGATAACACTGAAGCTTTCTTT. Protein product: CASSRSRRGGDNTEAFF.

The rearrangement joins TRBV3-1 (or the pseudogene TRBV3-2) to TRBJ2-2; 7 nucleotides line up with TRBD1. Germline CDR1 is LGHDT and CDR2 is YNNKEL (reference sequence). The junction had 8 bases not matched to a gene; V was cut back by 4 bases and J by 3 bases. This CDR3 spans 16 amino acids. CDR3 residues: CASSLGQRTYTGELFF. The CDR3 nucleotides read TGTGCCAGCAGCCTGGGACAGAGGACTTACACCGGGGAGCTGTTTTTT.

A single count supports this clone. The chain joins TRBV2 to TRBJ1-1, with 9 bases that match TRBD1. The CDR3 sequence is 11 residues long. Germline V gene sequence: CDR1 SNHLY, CDR2 FYNNEI. The trim removed 9 bases at V and 9 bases at J, leaving 5 bases unmatched. CDR3 sequence (DNA): TGTGCCAGGCGAGGACAGGGGCAAGCTTTCTTT. Protein: CARRGQGQAFF.

The V call is TRBV10-3, the J call TRBJ2-1; possibly TRBD2 for D (6 bases). In germline, CDR1 is ENHRY, CDR2 SYGVKD. Trimming left V 4 bases short and J 5 bases short, with 12 bases between. This CDR3 is built from 14 residues. In DNA, the CDR3 is TGTGCCATCAGTGGACGGGGGTCAGACAATGAGCAGTTCTTC. This codes for CAISGRGSDNEQFF.

The V gene is TRBV6-2 or TRBV6-3, the J gene TRBJ2-7; D perhaps matches TRBD1 (6 bases). There are 15 residues in the CDR3. The V gene's germline CDR1 is MNHEY and CDR2 SVGEGT. V lost 4 bases and J lost 5, with 18 bases in between. The CDR3 DNA sequence: TGTGCCAGCAGTTGGACGGCTTTCAGGGGCCACGAGCAGTACTTC. It translates to CASSWTAFRGHEQYF.

As for this clone: Other DNA sequences within the sample encode an identical CDR3. V is TRBV6-5 and J is TRBJ1-5, with a possible D match to TRBD1 (6 bases). CDR3 size: 13 residues. The germline V gene encodes CDR1 MNHEY and CDR2 SVGAGI. V lost 6 bases and J lost 5, with 11 bases in between. The CDR3, as DNA: TGTGCCAGCAGCCGAGGGGGGGATCAGCCCCAGCATTTT. Protein: CASSRGGDQPQHF.

The chain employs TRBV28 and TRBJ2-7; possibly TRBD1 for D (5 bases). Trimming removed 6 bases from V and 6 bases from J, with 21 bases in between. Germline V lookup: CDR1 MDHEN, CDR2 SYDVKM. CDR3 length: 15 residues. CDR3 sequence reads: CASRDRFHTRGEQYF. The CDR3 DNA follows: TGTGCCAGCAGAGACAGATTTCACACCCGAGGCGAGCAGTACTTC.

The genes are TRBV19 and TRBJ1-5; TRBD1 aligns across 8 bases. CDR3 size: 17 residues. The trim removed 1 base at V and 3 bases at J, leaving 8 bases unmatched. Germline V lookup: CDR1 LNHDA, CDR2 SQIVND (reference sequence). The CDR3 DNA sequence: TGTGCCAGTAGTATAGGACAAGGACAGGGCTTCAATCAGCCCCAGCATTTT. Protein: CASSIGQGQGFNQPQHF.

The chain employs TRBV14 and TRBJ2-7; TRBD2 might be the D (5 bases). The CDR3 is 15 residues long. Germline CDR1 SGHDN, CDR2 FVKESK. Trimming shortened V by 4 bases and J by 0 bases, and 13 bases separated the two germline ends. CDR3 sequence: CASSPSRGSSYEQYF. The CDR3 coding sequence is TGTGCCAGCAGCCCCTCTCGAGGGAGCTCCTACGAGCAGTACTTC.

The gene calls are TRBV6-5 and TRBJ1-1; 7 bases map to TRBD1. After removal of 7 bases from V and 3 bases from J, the junction contained 8 bases not matched to a gene. The CDR3 has 14 residues. Germline CDR1 MNHEY, CDR2 SVGAGI. In DNA form, the CDR3 reads TGTGCCAGCAATCGGGCAGGGGGAGACACTGAAGCTTTCTTT. This gives the protein CASNRAGGDTEAFF.

V usage is TRBV30 and J usage is TRBJ1-2; 10 bases are shared with TRBD1. CDR1 GTSNPN and CDR2 SVGIG come from the germline V gene (reference sequence). The CDR3 is 13 amino acids. Losses at the gene ends were 2 bases for V and 4 bases for J; bases not matched to a gene: 1. The CDR3 DNA follows: TGTGCCTGGAGTCGGGACAGGGGCTATGGCTACACCTTC. Residues: CAWSRDRGYGYTF.

The chain recombines TRBV19 with TRBJ1-4; D is ambiguous. Between the trimmed V and J ends, which lost 9 bases and 6 bases, there was a span of 20 bases. This CDR3 region has 15 residues. The germline gives CDR1 LNHDA, CDR2 SQIVND (reference sequence). The chain's CDR3 is CASFHRGATHEKLFF. DNA for the CDR3: TGTGCCAGCTTTCACCGGGGAGCCACACATGAAAAACTGTTTTTT.

In its sample, this clone was seen once. The V gene is TRBV28, the J gene TRBJ1-2; TRBD1 agrees at 9 bases. This CDR3 has 13 residues. CDR1 and CDR2 from the germline V gene are MDHEN and SYDVKM. V was clipped by 6 bases and J by 6 bases; unmatched bases: 5. The CDR3 is CASRRDRVDGYTF. In DNA form, the CDR3 reads TGTGCCAGCAGGCGGGACAGGGTGGATGGCTACACCTTC.

The CDR3 sequence: CASSLVSSGANVLTF. As DNA, the CDR3 is TGCGCCAGCAGCTTGGTCAGCTCTGGGGCCAACGTCCTGACTTTC. The rearrangement joins TRBV5-1 to TRBJ2-6; D call uncertain. CDR3 length: 15 amino acids. Trimming pared 0 bases from V and 0 bases from J, leaving 4 bases between. Looked up from germline, CDR1 is SGHRS and CDR2 is YFSETQ.